The 12 T cell receptor beta chains listed next were all sequenced from one sample in a study of T cells in Graves' hyperthyroidism and ophthalmopathy. Amplification yielded TCR beta CDR3 regions, with RNA transcripts as the source. The study used the HTBI primer set for a first-round RT-PCR of the TCR CDR3. TCRdb recomputed calls from the multiplex PCR reads with MiXCR, one row per CDR3 protein. The top ten hold less than 8.5% of the sample, which has hundreds of thousands of distinct CDR3 sequences, roughly 45% seen once. The sequencing input was peripheral blood or thyroid tissue (not recorded which). These receptors were taken from an adult man with Graves' disease, either hyperthyroidism or ophthalmopathy (not recorded which).

This clonotype has only one observation. The chain carries TRBV25-1 and TRBJ1-1; D unclear. V was cut by 4 bases and J by 5 bases, with 14 bases left in between. The germline V gene has CDR1 MGHDK and CDR2 SYGVNS. The CDR3 length is 14 residues. This CDR3 is CASSAIGGRTEAFF. CDR3 bases: TGTGCCAGCAGTGCAATAGGAGGGCGAACTGAAGCTTTCTTT.

The V call is TRBV20-1, the J call TRBJ2-5; TRBD1 aligns across 7 bases. This CDR3 is built from 13 residues. J gave up 4 bases and V 7 bases, and 9 bases lay outside the gene matches. CDR1 is DFQATT, CDR2 SNEGSKA, per germline (reference sequence). CDR3 sequence reads: CSVPRPGGETQYF. For the CDR3, the DNA is TGCAGTGTCCCTCGGCCAGGGGGAGAGACCCAGTACTTC.

As concerns this clonotype: A read error may account for a junction end that differs from germline. V and J are TRBV10-3 and TRBJ2-7, with D perhaps matching TRBD1 or TRBD2 (5 bases each). Germline lookup yields CDR1 ENHRY and CDR2 SYGVKD. The CDR3 spans 16 residues. CDR3 sequence reads: CASSCSEGLAHYEQYF. The CDR3, as DNA: TGTGCCAGCAGTTGCTCTGAGGGGCTAGCTCACTACGAGCAGTACTTC.

This chain connects TRBV29-1 to TRBJ1-5, with a tentative D call TRBD1 (6 bases). The CDR3 sequence is 14 residues long. Germline-derived CDR1 and CDR2 are SQVTM and ANQGSEA. The CDR3: CSDHREYSNQPQHF. DNA for the CDR3: TGCAGTGACCACAGGGAATATAGCAATCAGCCCCAGCATTTT.

V is TRBV2 and J is TRBJ1-2; 12 bases are shared with TRBD1. CDR3 length equals 15 residues. The V and J ends lost 7 bases and 3 bases, in that order; junction bases with no gene match: 6. CDR1 and CDR2 (germline): SNHLY, FYNNEI. The CDR3 nucleotides are TGTGCCAGCAAAGGGACAGGGGGCGGGTACTATGGCTACACCTTC. Translation: CASKGTGGGYYGYTF. Full variable domain (outside the CDR3, taken from reference TRBV2 and TRBJ1-2): EPEVTQTPSHQVTQMGQEVILRCVPISNHLYFYWYRQILGQKVEFLVSFYNNEISEKSEIFDDQFSVERPDGSNFTLKIRSTKLEDSAMYFCASKGTGGGYYGYTFGSGTRLTVV.

This clonotype was seen many times. The chain couples TRBV7-6 to TRBJ1-5; possible D gene TRBD1, 5 bases. The CDR3 length is 15 residues. V was trimmed by 5 bases and J by 1 base, leaving 12 bases between them. The germline CDR1 and CDR2 sequences are SGHVS and FNYEAQ. The CDR3: CASSPSGGSNQPQHF. CDR3 DNA sequence: TGTGCCAGCAGCCCCAGCGGGGGGAGCAATCAGCCCCAGCATTTT. Full variable domain (outside the CDR3, taken from reference TRBV7-6 and TRBJ1-5): GAGVSQSPRYKVTKRGQDVALRCDPISGHVSLYWYRQALGQGPEFLTYFNYEAQQDKSGLPNDRFSAERPEGSISTLTIQRTEQRDSAMYRCASSPSGGSNQPQHFGDGTRLSIL.

This chain uses TRBV12-3 or TRBV12-4 with TRBJ2-7, with TRBD1 matching 9 bases. J gave up 2 bases and V 6 bases, and 5 bases lay outside the gene matches. CDR3 size: 14 residues. The CDR3 protein is CASSRQGGAYEQYF. CDR3 DNA: TGTGCCAGCAGCCGACAGGGGGGGGCCTACGAGCAGTACTTC.

V is TRBV29-1 and J is TRBJ1-1; 9 positions match TRBD1. CDR1 and CDR2 from the germline V gene are SQVTM and ANQGSEA. V shed 5 bases and J 2 bases; nucleotides not matched to a gene: 6. This CDR3 region has 14 residues. The CDR3, as DNA: TGCAGCGTTTACCCGGGACAGGGTAACACTGAAGCTTTCTTT. It translates to CSVYPGQGNTEAFF.

This clonotype turned up a few times. One end of the junction fails to match germline, which may point to a read error. The chain has TRBV7-2 and TRBJ1-6, with 9 bases lining up with TRBD1. This CDR3 is 16 amino acids long. The V gene's germline CDR1 is SGHTA and CDR2 FQGNSA. CDR3 DNA sequence: TGCGCCAGCAGCCCCGGGACAGGGTCCTATAATTCACCCCTCCACTTT. It is translated as CASSPGTGSYNSPLHF.

This clonotype was found many times. The rearrangement uses TRBV7-2 and TRBJ1-2; 9 positions match TRBD1. Germline trimming cut 2 bases from V and 8 bases from J; bases unmatched to any gene: 9. There are 15 residues in the CDR3. Germline V CDR1 and CDR2: SGHTA, FQGNSA. CDR3 sequence (DNA): TGTGCCAGCAGCTTACGGGACAGGGATCTTTCCGGCTACACCTTC. Protein sequence: CASSLRDRDLSGYTF.

The chain combines TRBV12-3 or TRBV12-4 with TRBJ1-1; TRBD1 might be the D (5 bases). V dropped 6 bases and J dropped 7 bases, with 12 bases sitting between them. CDR3 size: 12 residues. CDR3 bases: TGTGCCAGCAGAAACCGGGACGGTGAAGCTTTCTTT. It codes for CASRNRDGEAFF.

The rearrangement links TRBV6-1 to TRBJ1-5; D possibly corresponds to TRBD1 (6 bases). Trimming pared 5 bases from V and 4 bases from J, leaving 15 bases between. Germline V gene sequence: CDR1 MNHNS, CDR2 SASEGT. The CDR3 sequence is 15 residues long. The CDR3 DNA sequence: TGTGCCAGCAGTCGAAGGACAGCCCTAAATCAGCCCCAGCATTTT. Amino acids: CASSRRTALNQPQHF.